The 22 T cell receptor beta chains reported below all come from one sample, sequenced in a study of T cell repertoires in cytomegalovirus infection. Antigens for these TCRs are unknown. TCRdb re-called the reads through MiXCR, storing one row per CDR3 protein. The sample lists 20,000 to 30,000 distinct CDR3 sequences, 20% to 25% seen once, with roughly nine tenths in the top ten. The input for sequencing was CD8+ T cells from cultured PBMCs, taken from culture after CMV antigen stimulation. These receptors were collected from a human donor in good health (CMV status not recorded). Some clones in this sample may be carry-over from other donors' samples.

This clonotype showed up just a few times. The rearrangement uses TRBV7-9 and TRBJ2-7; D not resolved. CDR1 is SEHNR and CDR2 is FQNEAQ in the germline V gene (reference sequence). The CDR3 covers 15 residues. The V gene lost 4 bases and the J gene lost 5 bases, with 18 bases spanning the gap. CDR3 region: CASSSPAGDKNEQYF. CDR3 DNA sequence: TGTGCCAGCAGCTCCCCCGCCGGTGACAAAAACGAGCAGTACTTC.

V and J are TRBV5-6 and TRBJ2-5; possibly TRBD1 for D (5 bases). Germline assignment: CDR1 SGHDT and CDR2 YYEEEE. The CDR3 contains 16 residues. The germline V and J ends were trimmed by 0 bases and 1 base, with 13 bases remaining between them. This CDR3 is CASSLGASTAQETQYF. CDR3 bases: TGTGCCAGCAGCTTGGGAGCTTCGACAGCCCAAGAGACCCAGTACTTC.

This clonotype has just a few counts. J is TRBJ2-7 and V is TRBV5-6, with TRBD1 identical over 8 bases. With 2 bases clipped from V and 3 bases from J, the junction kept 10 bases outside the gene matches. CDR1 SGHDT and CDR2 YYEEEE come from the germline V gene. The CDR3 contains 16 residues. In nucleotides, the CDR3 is TGTGCCAGCAGCTTTGAAGGCAGGGGGCGGGGCTACGAGCAGTACTTC. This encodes CASSFEGRGRGYEQYF. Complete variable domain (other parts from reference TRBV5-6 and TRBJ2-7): DAGVTQSPTHLIKTRGQQVTLRCSPKSGHDTVSWYQQALGQGPQFIFQYYEEEERQRGNFPDRFSGHQFPNYSSELNVNALLLGDSALYLCASSFEGRGRGYEQYFGPGTRLTVT.

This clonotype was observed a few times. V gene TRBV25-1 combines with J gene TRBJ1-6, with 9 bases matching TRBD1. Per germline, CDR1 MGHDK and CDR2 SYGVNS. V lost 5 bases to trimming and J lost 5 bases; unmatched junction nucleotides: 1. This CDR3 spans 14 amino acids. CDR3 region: CASSWDRDNSPLHF. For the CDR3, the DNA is TGTGCCAGCAGTTGGGACAGGGATAATTCACCCCTCCACTTT. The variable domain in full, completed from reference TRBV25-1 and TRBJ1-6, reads EADIYQTPRYLVIGTGKKITLECSQTMGHDKMYWYQQDPGMELHLIHYSYGVNSTEKGDLSSESTVSRIRTEHFPLTLESARPSHTSQYLCASSWDRDNSPLHFGNGTRLTVT.

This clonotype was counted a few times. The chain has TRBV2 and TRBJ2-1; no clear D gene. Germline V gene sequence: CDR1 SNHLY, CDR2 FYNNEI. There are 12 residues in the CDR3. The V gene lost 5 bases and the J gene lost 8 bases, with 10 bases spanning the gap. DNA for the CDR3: TGTGCCAGCAGTAGTGGGATGGATGAGCAGTTCTTC. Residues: CASSSGMDEQFF.

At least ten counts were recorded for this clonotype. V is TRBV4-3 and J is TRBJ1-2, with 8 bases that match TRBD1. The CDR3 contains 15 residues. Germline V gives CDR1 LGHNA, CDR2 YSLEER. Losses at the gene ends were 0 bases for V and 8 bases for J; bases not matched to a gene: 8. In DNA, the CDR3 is TGCGCCAGCAGCCAAGAAGGACAGGGTCTTTCCGGCTACACCTTC. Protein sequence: CASSQEGQGLSGYTF.

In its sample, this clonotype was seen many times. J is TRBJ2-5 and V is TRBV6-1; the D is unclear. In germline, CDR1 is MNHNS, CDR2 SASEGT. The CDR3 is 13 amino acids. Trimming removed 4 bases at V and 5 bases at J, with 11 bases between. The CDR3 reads CASSGGVTETQYF. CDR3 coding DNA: TGTGCCAGCAGTGGTGGGGTCACGGAGACCCAGTACTTC.

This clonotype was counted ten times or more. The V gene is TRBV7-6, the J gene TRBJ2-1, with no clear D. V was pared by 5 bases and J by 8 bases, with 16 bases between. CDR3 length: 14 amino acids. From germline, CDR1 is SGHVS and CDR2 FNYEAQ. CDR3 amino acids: CASSPALIKDEQFF. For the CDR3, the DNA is TGTGCCAGCAGCCCAGCCCTAATTAAGGATGAGCAGTTCTTC.

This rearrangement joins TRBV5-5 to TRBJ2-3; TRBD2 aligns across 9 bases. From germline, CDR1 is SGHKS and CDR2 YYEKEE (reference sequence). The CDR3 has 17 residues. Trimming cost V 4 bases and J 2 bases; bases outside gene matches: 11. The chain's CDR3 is CASSLRSSGALTDTQYF. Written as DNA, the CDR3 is TGTGCCAGCAGCCTCCGTTCTAGCGGGGCCCTCACAGATACGCAGTATTTT.

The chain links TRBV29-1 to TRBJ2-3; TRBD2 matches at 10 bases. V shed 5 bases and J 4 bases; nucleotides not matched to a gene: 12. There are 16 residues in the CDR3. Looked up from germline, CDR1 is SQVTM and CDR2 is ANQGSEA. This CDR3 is CSVSGTSVGPPDTQYF. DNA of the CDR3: TGCAGCGTTTCCGGGACTAGCGTTGGTCCCCCAGATACGCAGTATTTT.

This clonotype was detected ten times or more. This CDR3 is CASSVTHAVGRATYEQYF. As DNA, the CDR3 is TGTGCCAGCAGCGTAACCCACGCGGTAGGCAGGGCGACCTACGAGCAGTACTTC. V is TRBV7-9 and J is TRBJ2-7, with a weak D call TRBD1 (5 bases). This CDR3 comprises 18 residues. The germline CDR1 and CDR2 sequences are SEHNR and FQNEAQ (reference sequence). Trimming left V 5 bases short and J 2 bases short, with 25 bases between.

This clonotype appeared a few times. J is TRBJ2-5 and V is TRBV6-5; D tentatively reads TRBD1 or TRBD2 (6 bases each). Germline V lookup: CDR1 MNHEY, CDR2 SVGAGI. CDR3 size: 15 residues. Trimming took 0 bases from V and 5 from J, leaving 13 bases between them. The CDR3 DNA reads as TGTGCCAGCAGTTACTCGAGTGGGGGGCGGGAGACCCAGTACTTC. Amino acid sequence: CASSYSSGGRETQYF.

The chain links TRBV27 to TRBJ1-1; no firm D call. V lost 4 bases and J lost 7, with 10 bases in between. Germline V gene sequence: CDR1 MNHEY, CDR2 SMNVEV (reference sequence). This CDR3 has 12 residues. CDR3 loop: CASSSGNFEAFF. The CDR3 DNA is TGTGCCAGCAGTTCGGGCAACTTTGAAGCTTTCTTT.

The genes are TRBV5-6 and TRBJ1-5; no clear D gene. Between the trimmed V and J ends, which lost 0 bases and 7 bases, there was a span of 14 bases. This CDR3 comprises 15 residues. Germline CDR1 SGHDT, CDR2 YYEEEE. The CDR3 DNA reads TGTGCCAGCAGCTTGGGGCCCGGGTCGGGGCAGCCCCAGCATTTT. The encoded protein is CASSLGPGSGQPQHF.

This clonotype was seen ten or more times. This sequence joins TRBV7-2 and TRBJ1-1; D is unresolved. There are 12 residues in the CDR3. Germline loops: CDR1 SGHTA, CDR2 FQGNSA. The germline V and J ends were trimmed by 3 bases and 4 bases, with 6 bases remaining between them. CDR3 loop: CASSFQSTEAFF. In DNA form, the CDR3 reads TGTGCCAGCAGCTTCCAGTCCACTGAAGCTTTCTTT.

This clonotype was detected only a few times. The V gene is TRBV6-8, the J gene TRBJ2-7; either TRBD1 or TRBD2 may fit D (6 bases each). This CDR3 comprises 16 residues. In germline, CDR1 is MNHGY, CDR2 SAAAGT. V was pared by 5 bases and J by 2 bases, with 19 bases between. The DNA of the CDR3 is TGTGCCAGCAGTACTTTGGAGACGGGGGCCCCCTACGAGCAGTACTTC. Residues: CASSTLETGAPYEQYF.

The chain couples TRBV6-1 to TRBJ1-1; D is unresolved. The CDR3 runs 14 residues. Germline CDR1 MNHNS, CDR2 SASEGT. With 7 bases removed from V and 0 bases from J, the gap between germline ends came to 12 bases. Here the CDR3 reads CASKYTYMNTEAFF. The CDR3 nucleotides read TGTGCCAGCAAATACACGTATATGAACACTGAAGCTTTCTTT.

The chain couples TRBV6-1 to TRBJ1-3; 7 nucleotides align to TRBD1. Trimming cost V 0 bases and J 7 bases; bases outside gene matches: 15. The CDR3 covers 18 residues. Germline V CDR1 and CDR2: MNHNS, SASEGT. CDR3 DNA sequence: TGTGCCAGCAGTGAAGCCTACCTTGGGCAGGGGGTCGGGAACACCATATATTTT. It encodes CASSEAYLGQGVGNTIYF.

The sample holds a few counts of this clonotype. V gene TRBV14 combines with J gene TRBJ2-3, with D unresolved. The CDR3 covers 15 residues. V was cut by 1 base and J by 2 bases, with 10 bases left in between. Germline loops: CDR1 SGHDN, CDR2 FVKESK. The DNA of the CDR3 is TGTGCCAGCAGCCAAGGCGTAACGGTCACAGATACGCAGTATTTT. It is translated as CASSQGVTVTDTQYF.

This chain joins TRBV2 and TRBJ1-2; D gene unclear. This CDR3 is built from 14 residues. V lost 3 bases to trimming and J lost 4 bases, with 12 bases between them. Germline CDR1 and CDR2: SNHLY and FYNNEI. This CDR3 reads CASSEGSWSYGYTF. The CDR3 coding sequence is TGTGCCAGCAGTGAGGGCAGCTGGAGCTATGGCTACACCTTC.

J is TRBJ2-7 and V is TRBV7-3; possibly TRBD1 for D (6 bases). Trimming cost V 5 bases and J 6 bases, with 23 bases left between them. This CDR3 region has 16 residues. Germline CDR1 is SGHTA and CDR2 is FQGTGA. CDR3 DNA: TGTGCCAGCAGCGATTGGCAAGACAGGTTTGTACGCGAGCAGTACTTC. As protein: CASSDWQDRFVREQYF.

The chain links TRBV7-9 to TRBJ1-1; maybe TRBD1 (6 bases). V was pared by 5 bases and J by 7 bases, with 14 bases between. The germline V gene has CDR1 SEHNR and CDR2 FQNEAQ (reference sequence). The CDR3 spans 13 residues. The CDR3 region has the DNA TGTGCCAGCAGCAATGGAGTCAGGGGTGAAGCTTTCTTT. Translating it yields CASSNGVRGEAFF.